A selection of T cell receptor beta chains follows, all from one sample in a study of blood T cell repertoires in COVID-19. The method was immunoSEQ multiplex PCR; TCRdb's version includes in-frame clones alone and lacks a portion of them. In the table there are about 390,000 clones, more than 70% of which are singletons. Source material: peripheral blood. The receptors here all came from a woman aged 55-69 years with COVID-19, enrolled during active disease. Both conserved end residues are part of each CDR3. D genes are given only for firm matches. Part of the rows lack a size; the others show once, few, many or a class for expanded clones.

D: .; V: TRBV27; J: TRBJ1-6; size: .; CDR3: CASSEGRYNSPLHF; DNA: TGTGCCAGCAGTGAGGGGAGGTATAATTCACCCCTCCACTTT
D: .; V: TRBV7-3; J: TRBJ1-6; size: once; CDR3: CASSLQGPQNNSPLHF; DNA: TGTGCCAGCAGCTTACAGGGGCCCCAAAATAATTCACCCCTCCACTTT
D: .; V: TRBV19; J: TRBJ1-2; size: .; CDR3: CASSTDRNYGYTF; DNA: TGTGCCAGTAGTACGGACAGAAACTATGGCTACACCTTC
D: TRBD1; V: TRBV11-2; J: TRBJ2-7; size: .; CDR3: CASTRGQGASYEQYF; DNA: TGTGCCAGCACCCGGGGACAGGGGGCCTCCTACGAGCAGTACTTC
D: .; V: TRBV25-1; J: TRBJ2-5; size: .; CDR3: CASSDLQGLGQTQYF; DNA: TGTGCCAGCAGTGATCTCCAGGGCCTCGGGCAGACCCAGTACTTC
D: .; V: TRBV30; J: TRBJ2-2; size: once; CDR3: CAWSIKGGNTGELFF; DNA: TGTGCCTGGAGTATCAAAGGCGGGAACACCGGGGAGCTGTTTTTT
D: TRBD1; V: TRBV12-5; J: TRBJ2-1; size: .; CDR3: CASDPGGASYNEQFF; DNA: TGTGCTAGTGATCCAGGGGGCGCGTCCTACAATGAGCAGTTCTTC
D: TRBD1; V: TRBV9; J: TRBJ2-5; size: .; CDR3: CASSGDRGETQYF; DNA: TGTGCCAGCAGCGGAGACAGGGGTGAGACCCAGTACTTC
D: .; V: TRBV6-2/TRBV6-3; J: TRBJ2-7; size: .; CDR3: CASSYPAVTREQYF; DNA: TGTGCCAGCAGTTACCCGGCGGTCACCCGCGAGCAGTACTTC
D: .; V: TRBV14; J: TRBJ2-1; size: .; CDR3: CASSQGRSSYNEQFF; DNA: TGTGCCAGCAGCCAGGGCCGCAGCTCCTACAATGAGCAGTTCTTC
D: .; V: TRBV15; J: TRBJ2-3; size: once; CDR3: CATSRGRGARTDTQYF; DNA: TGTGCCACCAGCAGGGGACGGGGGGCCCGCACAGATACGCAGTATTTT
D: .; V: TRBV25-1; J: TRBJ1-2; size: once; CDR3: CASSEQAFGGYTF; DNA: TGTGCCAGCAGCGAACAGGCTTTTGGAGGCTACACCTTC
D: .; V: TRBV12-3/TRBV12-4; J: TRBJ2-7; size: once; CDR3: CASGMTGLQYF; DNA: TGTGCCAGCGGGATGACGGGACTGCAGTACTTC
D: .; V: TRBV19; J: TRBJ2-1; size: .; CDR3: CASSMAGALGNEQFF; DNA: TGTGCCAGTAGTATGGCAGGGGCTCTCGGCAATGAGCAGTTCTTC
D: .; V: TRBV5-1; J: TRBJ1-4; size: .; CDR3: CASSLGGLINEKLFF; DNA: TGCGCCAGCAGCTTGGGGGGACTTATTAATGAAAAACTGTTTTTT
D: TRBD1; V: TRBV30; J: TRBJ1-1; size: few; CDR3: CAWSRDRGRMGTEAFF; DNA: TGTGCCTGGAGCCGGGACAGGGGGCGGATGGGCACTGAAGCTTTCTTT
D: TRBD1; V: TRBV6-6; J: TRBJ1-4; size: .; CDR3: CASSDRGYSEKLFF; DNA: TGTGCCAGCAGCGACAGGGGTTATAGTGAAAAACTGTTTTTT
D: TRBD1; V: TRBV7-9; J: TRBJ1-5; size: few; CDR3: CASIDRGGFQHF; DNA: TGTGCCAGCATCGACAGGGGCGGATTCCAGCATTTT
D: TRBD1; V: TRBV2; J: TRBJ1-6; size: few; CDR3: CATLGIRTGNSPLHF; DNA: TGTGCCACCCTAGGGATCCGGACAGGGAATTCACCCCTCCACTTT
D: .; V: TRBV28; J: TRBJ1-4; size: .; CDR3: CASSLWGEKTNEKLFF; DNA: TGTGCCAGCAGTTTGTGGGGGGAAAAGACTAATGAAAAACTGTTTTTT
D: TRBD1; V: TRBV5-1; J: TRBJ1-1; size: .; CDR3: CASSKQGNMNTEAFF; DNA: TGCGCCAGCAGTAAACAGGGGAATATGAACACTGAAGCTTTCTTT
D: TRBD1; V: TRBV4-2; J: TRBJ2-2; size: .; CDR3: CASSQGTGSNTGELFF; DNA: TGTGCCAGCAGCCAAGGGACAGGGTCAAACACCGGGGAGCTGTTTTTT
D: .; V: TRBV5-1; J: TRBJ1-1; size: few; CDR3: CASRTGYEATEAFF; DNA: TGCGCCAGCAGAACAGGGTACGAGGCGACTGAAGCTTTCTTT
D: TRBD1; V: TRBV29-1; J: TRBJ1-1; size: .; CDR3: CSAGQGVNTEAFF; DNA: TGCAGCGCCGGACAGGGAGTGAACACTGAAGCTTTCTTT
D: .; V: TRBV9; J: TRBJ2-3; size: few; CDR3: CASSVANTQYF; DNA: TGTGCCAGCAGCGTAGCAAATACGCAGTATTTT
D: TRBD1; V: TRBV13; J: TRBJ1-1; size: .; CDR3: CASSLDRVRAFF; DNA: TGTGCCAGCAGCCTCGACAGGGTTCGAGCTTTCTTT
D: .; V: TRBV18; J: TRBJ2-7; size: .; CDR3: CASSPTESNEQYF; DNA: TGTGCCAGCTCACCTACGGAGAGTAACGAGCAGTACTTC
D: TRBD2; V: TRBV6-5; J: TRBJ2-2; size: once; CDR3: CASSSGLAPNTGELFF; DNA: TGTGCCAGCAGTTCGGGACTAGCACCGAACACCGGGGAGCTGTTTTTT
D: .; V: TRBV5-5; J: TRBJ2-5; size: .; CDR3: CASSPSGGAETQYF; DNA: TGTGCCAGCAGCCCGAGTGGAGGGGCGGAGACCCAGTACTTC
D: TRBD2; V: TRBV5-1; J: TRBJ2-3; size: .; CDR3: CASSLAGGLEDTQYF; DNA: TGCGCCAGCAGCTTAGCGGGGGGTCTGGAAGATACGCAGTATTTT
D: .; V: TRBV6-1; J: TRBJ2-7; size: .; CDR3: CASSEGGQYSLYEQYF; DNA: TGTGCCAGCAGTGAAGGAGGACAGTATTCACTCTACGAGCAGTACTTC